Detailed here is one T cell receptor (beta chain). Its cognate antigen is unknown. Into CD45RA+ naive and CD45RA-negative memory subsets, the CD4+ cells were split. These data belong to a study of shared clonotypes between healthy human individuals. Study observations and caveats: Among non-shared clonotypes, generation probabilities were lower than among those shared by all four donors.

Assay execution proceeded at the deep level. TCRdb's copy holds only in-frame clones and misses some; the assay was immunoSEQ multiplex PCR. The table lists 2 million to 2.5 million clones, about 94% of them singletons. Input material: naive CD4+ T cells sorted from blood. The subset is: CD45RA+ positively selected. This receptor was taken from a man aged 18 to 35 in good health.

The CDR3 loop is CASSLLTGGRMNTEAFF. The CDR3 nucleotides are TGTGCCAGCAGCTTACTCACAGGGGGGCGGATGAACACTGAAGCTTTCTTT. The genes are TRBV7-9 and TRBJ1-1; TRBD1 aligns across 8 bases. The germline CDR1 and CDR2 sequences are SEHNR and FQNEAQ (reference sequence). Trimming took 2 bases from V and 0 from J; bases not matched to a gene: 8. The CDR3 runs 17 residues.